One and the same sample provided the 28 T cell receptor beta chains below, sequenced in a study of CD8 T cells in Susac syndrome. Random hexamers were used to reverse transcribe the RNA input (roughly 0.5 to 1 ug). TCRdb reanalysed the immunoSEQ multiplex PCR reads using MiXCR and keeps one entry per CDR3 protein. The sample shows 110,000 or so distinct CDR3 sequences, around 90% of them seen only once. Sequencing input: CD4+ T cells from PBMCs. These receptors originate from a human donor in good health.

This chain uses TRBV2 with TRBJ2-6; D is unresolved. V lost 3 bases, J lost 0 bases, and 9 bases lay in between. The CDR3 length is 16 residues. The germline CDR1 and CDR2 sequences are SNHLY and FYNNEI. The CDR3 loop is CASSEAIGSGANVLTF. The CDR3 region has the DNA TGTGCCAGCAGTGAGGCTATCGGCTCTGGGGCCAACGTCCTGACTTTC.

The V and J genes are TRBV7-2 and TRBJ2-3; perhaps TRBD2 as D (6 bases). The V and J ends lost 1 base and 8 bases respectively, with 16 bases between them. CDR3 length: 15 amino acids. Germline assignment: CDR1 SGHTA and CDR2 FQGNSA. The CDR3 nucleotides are TGTGCCAGCAGCTTAGGTAGCGGTGCCCACACTACGCAGTATTTT. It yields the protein CASSLGSGAHTTQYF.

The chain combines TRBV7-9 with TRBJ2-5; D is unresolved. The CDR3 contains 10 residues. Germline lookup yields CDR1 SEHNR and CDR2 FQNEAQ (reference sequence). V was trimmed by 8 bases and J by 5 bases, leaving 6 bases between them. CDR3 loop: CASAGETQYF. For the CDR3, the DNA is TGTGCCAGCGCCGGGGAGACCCAGTACTTC.

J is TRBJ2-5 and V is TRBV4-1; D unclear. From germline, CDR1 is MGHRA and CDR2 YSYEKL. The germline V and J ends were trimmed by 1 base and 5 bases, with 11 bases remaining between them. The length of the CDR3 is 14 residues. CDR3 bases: TGCGCCAGCAGCCAAGTTTACACCGCGGAGACCCAGTACTTC. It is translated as CASSQVYTAETQYF.

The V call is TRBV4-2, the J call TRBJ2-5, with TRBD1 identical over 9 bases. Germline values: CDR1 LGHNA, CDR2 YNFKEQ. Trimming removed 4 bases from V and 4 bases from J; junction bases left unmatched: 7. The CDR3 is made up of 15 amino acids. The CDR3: CASSPLSTGGETQYF. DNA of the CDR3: TGTGCCAGCAGCCCTCTTTCGACAGGGGGAGAGACCCAGTACTTC.

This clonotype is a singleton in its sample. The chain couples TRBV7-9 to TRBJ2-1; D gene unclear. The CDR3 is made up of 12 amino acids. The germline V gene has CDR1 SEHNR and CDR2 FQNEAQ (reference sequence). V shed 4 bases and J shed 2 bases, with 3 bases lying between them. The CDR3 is CASSSAYNEQFF. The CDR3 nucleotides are TGTGCCAGCAGCTCTGCCTACAATGAGCAGTTCTTC.

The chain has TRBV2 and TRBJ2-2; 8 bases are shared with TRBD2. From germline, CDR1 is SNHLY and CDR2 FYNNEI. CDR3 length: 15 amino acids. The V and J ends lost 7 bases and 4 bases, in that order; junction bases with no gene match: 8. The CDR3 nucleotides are TGTGCCAGCATCTCGGGAGGGGTGAGCACCGGGGAGCTGTTTTTT. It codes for CASISGGVSTGELFF.

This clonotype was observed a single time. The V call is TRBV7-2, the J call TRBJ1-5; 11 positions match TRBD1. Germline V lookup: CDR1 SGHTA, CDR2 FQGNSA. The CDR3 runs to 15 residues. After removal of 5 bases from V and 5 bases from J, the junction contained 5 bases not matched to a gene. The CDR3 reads CASSPGTGGDQPQHF. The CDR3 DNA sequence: TGTGCCAGCAGCCCGGGGACAGGGGGAGATCAGCCCCAGCATTTT.

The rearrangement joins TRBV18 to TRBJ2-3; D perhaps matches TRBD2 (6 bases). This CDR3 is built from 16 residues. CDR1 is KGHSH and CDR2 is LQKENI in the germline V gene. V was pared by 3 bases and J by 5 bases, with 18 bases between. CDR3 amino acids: CASSPGLASIGDTQYF. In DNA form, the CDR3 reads TGTGCCAGCTCACCGGGGCTAGCGAGTATAGGAGATACGCAGTATTTT.

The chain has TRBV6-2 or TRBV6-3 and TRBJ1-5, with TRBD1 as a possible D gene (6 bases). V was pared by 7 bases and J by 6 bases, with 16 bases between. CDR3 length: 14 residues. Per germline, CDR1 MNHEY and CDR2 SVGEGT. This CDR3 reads CASTSGGAGQPQHF. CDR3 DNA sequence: TGTGCCAGCACCTCCGGGGGGGCAGGTCAGCCCCAGCATTTT.

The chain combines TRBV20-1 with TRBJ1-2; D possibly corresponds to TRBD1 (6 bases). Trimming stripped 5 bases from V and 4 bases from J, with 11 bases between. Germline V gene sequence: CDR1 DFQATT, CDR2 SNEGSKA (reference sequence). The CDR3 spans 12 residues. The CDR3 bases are TGCAGTGCTGGTGCGGACAGCTATGGCTACACCTTC. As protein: CSAGADSYGYTF.

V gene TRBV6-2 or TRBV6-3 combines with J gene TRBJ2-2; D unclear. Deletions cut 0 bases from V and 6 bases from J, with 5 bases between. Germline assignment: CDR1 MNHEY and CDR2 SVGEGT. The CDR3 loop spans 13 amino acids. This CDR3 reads CASSYSLPGELFF. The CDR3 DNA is TGTGCCAGCAGTTACTCCCTACCCGGGGAGCTGTTTTTT.

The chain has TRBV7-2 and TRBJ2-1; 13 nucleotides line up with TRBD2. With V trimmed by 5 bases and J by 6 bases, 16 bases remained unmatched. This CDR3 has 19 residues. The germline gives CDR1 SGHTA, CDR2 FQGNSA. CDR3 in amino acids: CASSRGEGLAGVRPNEQFF. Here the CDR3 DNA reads TGTGCCAGCAGCCGTGGTGAAGGACTAGCGGGGGTCCGGCCCAATGAGCAGTTCTTC.

For the CDR3, the DNA is TGTGCCACCAGCAGACGAAATAATTCACCCCTCCACTTT. Protein product: CATSRRNNSPLHF. This chain joins TRBV15 and TRBJ1-6; no firm D call. Germline V gives CDR1 LNHNV, CDR2 YYDKDF (reference sequence). V shed 2 bases and J shed 5 bases, with 4 bases lying between them. The CDR3 covers 13 residues.

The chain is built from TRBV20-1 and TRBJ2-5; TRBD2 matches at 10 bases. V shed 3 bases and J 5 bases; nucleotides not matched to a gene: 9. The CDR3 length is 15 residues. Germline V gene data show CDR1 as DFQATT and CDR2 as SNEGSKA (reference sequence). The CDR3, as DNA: TGCAGTGCTAGCCCTAGCGGGAGCGCGAGGGAGACCCAGTACTTC. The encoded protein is CSASPSGSARETQYF.

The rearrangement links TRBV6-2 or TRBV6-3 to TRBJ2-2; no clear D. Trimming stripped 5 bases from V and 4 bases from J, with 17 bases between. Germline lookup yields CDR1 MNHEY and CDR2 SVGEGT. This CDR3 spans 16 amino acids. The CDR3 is CASSRRYSRSTGELFF. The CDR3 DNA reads TGTGCCAGCAGTCGCAGGTACAGTAGGAGCACCGGGGAGCTGTTTTTT.

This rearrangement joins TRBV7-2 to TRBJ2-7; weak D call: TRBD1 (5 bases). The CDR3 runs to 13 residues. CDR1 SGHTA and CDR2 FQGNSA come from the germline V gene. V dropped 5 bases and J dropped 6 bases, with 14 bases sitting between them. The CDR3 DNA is TGTGCCAGCAGCCCCCCAGGGTTTCGCGAGCAGTACTTC. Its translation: CASSPPGFREQYF.

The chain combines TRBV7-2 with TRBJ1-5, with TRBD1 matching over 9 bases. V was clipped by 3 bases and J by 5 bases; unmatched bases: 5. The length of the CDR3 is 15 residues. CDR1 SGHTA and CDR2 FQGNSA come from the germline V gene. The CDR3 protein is CASSFQQGAYQPQHF. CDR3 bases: TGTGCCAGCAGCTTCCAACAGGGGGCCTATCAGCCCCAGCATTTT. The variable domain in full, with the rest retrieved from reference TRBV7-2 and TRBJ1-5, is GAGVSQSPSNKVTEKGKDVELRCDPISGHTALYWYRQSLGQGLEFLIYFQGNSAPDKSGLPSDRFSAERTGGSVSTLTIQRTQQEDSAVYLCASSFQQGAYQPQHFGDGTRLSIL.

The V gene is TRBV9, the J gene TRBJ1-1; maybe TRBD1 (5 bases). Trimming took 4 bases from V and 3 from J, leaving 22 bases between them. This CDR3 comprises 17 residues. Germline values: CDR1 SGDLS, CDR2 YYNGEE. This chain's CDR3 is CASSPASRGARDTEAFF. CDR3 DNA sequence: TGTGCCAGCAGCCCGGCCTCTCGAGGGGCCCGGGACACTGAAGCTTTCTTT.

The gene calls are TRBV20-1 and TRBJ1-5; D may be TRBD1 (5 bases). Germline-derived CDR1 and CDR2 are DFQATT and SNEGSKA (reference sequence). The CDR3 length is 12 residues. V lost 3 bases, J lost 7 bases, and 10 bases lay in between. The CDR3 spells CSASQGEQPQHF. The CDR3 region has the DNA TGCAGTGCTAGCCAGGGCGAGCAGCCCCAGCATTTT.

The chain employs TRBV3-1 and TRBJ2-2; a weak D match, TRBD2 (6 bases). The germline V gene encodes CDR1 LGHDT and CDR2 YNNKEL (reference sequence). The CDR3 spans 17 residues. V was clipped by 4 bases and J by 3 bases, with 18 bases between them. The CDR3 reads CASSRRVGSLDTGELFF. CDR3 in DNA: TGTGCCAGCAGCCGACGCGTCGGGAGCCTCGACACCGGGGAGCTGTTTTTT.

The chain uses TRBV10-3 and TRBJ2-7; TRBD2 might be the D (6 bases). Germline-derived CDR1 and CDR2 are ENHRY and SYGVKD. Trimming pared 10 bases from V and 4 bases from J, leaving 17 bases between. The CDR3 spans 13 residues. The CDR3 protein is CATRDTGVYEQYF. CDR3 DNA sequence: TGTGCCACCCGCGACACGGGAGTATACGAGCAGTACTTC.

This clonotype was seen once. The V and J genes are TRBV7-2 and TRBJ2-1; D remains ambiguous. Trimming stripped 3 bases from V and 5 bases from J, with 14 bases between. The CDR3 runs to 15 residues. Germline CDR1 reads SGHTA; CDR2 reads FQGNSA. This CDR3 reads CASSFFLRNNNEQFF. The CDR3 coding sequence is TGTGCCAGCAGCTTTTTTCTGAGAAACAACAATGAGCAGTTCTTC.

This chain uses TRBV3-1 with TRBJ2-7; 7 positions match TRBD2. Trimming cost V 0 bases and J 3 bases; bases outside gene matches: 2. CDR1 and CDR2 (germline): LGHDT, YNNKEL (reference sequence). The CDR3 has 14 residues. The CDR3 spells CASSQEGLLYEQYF. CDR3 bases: TGTGCCAGCAGCCAAGAGGGACTACTCTACGAGCAGTACTTC.

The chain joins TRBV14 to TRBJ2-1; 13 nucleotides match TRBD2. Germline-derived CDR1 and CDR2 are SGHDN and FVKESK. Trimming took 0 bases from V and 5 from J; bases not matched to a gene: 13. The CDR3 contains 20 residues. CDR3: CASSQDRSGTSGIRNNEQFF. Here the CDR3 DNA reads TGTGCCAGCAGCCAAGATCGGTCCGGGACTAGCGGGATAAGGAACAATGAGCAGTTCTTC.

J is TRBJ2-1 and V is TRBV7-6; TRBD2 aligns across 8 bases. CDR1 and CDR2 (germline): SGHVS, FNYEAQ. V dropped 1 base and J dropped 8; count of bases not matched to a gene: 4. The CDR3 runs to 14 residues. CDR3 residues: CASSLGAGGDEQFF. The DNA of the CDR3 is TGTGCCAGCAGCTTAGGGGCGGGGGGAGATGAGCAGTTCTTC.

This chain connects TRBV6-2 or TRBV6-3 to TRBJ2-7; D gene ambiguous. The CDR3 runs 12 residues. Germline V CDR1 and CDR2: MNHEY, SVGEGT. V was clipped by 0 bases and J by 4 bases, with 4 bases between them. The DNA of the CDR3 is TGTGCCAGCAGTTACTCCGCGTACGAGCAGTACTTC. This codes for CASSYSAYEQYF.

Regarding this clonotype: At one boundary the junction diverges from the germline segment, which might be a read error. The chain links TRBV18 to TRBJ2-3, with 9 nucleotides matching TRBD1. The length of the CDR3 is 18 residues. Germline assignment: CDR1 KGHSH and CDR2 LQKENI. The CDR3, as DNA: TGTGCCAGCTCGCCACACCGTCCGGGACAGGGCCGCACAGATACGCAGTATTTT. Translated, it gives CASSPHRPGQGRTDTQYF. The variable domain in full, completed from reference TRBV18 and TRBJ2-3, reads NAGVMQNPRHLVRRRGQEARLRCSPMKGHSHVYWYRQLPEEGLKFMVYLQKENIIDESGMPKERFSAEFPKEGPSILRIQQVVRGDSAAYFCASSPHRPGQGRTDTQYFGPGTRLTVL.